A single sample is the source of the 2 T cell receptor beta chains below, sequenced in a study of lymphopenia after photon versus proton radiotherapy. Assay: immunoSEQ multiplex PCR; the TCRdb copy retains only in-frame clones and omits some. Of some 70,000 clones in the sample, over 70% are singletons; the top ten hold 9.5% to 14%. The starting material was peripheral blood, obtained from a patient treated with proton-based radiotherapy. The receptors here all came from a man older than 75 with esophageal cancer.

This chain connects TRBV11-2 to TRBJ2-7; the match to TRBD1 covers 9 bases. The germline V gene encodes CDR1 SGHAT and CDR2 FQNNGV. With 5 bases clipped from V and 5 bases from J, the junction kept 13 bases outside the gene matches. The CDR3 spans 16 residues. CDR3 DNA: TGTGCCAGCAGCCATGTAGGGGGACAGGGAATCAACGAGCAGTACTTC. Translated: CASSHVGGQGINEQYF.

Here the CDR3 DNA reads TGTGCCAGTAGCCCTCTAGGTGGCGCCAAAAACATTCAGTACTTC. Translated: CASSPLGGAKNIQYF. V gene TRBV19 combines with J gene TRBJ2-4; D is unresolved. Germline assignment: CDR1 LNHDA and CDR2 SQIVND (reference sequence). The CDR3 covers 15 residues. V was pared by 6 bases and J by 1 base, with 13 bases between.